This T cell receptor beta chain emerged from a study of blood T cells in healthy people across ages. This clonotype was detected a few times. Sample-barcoded 5' priming and a J-beta primer mix drove a second PCR of 7 to 11 cycles. Each CDR3 protein is one row after TCRdb ran MiXCR on the 5' RACE reads. Among 1.5 million to 2 million distinct CDR3 sequences listed, about 32% were seen once. RNA extraction gave at least 5 micrograms of total RNA per sample. The germline V gene has CDR1 DFQATT and CDR2 SNEGSKA (reference sequence). This CDR3 has 14 amino acids. The germline V and J ends were trimmed by 5 bases and 2 bases, with 15 bases remaining between them.

The chain is built from TRBV20-1 and TRBJ2-5, with D tentatively TRBD2 (6 bases). This receptor was identified in a woman aged 30 to 39 in good health. The sequenced sample consisted of blood. The CDR3 region has the DNA TGCAGTGCTCTCGGGGGAGCGAAGCAAGAGACCCAGTACTTC. Translated, it gives CSALGGAKQETQYF.